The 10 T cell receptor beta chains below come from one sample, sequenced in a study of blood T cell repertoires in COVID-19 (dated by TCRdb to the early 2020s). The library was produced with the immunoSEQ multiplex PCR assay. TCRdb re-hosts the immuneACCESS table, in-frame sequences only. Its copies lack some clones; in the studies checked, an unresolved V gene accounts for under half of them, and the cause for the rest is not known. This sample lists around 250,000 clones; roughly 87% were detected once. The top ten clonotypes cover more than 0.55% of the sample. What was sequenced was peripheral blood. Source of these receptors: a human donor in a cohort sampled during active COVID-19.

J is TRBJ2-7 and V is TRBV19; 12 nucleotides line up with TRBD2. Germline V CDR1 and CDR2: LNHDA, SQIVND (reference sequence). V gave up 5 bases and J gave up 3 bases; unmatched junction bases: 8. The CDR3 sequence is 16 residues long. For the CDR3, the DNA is TGTGCCAGTAGTCCGCACACGACTAGCGGGAGCTACGAGCAGTACTTC. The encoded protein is CASSPHTTSGSYEQYF.

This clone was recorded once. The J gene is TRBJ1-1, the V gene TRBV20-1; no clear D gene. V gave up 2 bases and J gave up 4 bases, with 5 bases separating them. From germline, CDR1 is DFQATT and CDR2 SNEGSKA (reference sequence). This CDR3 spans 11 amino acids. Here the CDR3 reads CSARLPTEAFF. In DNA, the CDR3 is TGCAGTGCTAGACTACCCACTGAAGCTTTCTTT.

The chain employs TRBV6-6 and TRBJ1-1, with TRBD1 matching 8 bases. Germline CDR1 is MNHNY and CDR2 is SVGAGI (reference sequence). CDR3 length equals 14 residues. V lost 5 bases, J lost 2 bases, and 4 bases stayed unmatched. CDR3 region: CASSDRGLNTEAFF. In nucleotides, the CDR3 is TGTGCCAGCAGTGACAGGGGATTAAACACTGAAGCTTTCTTT.

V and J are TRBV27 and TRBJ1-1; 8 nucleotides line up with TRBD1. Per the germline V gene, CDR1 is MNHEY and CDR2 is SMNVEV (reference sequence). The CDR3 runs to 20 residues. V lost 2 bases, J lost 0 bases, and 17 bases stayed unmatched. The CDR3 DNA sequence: TGTGCCAGCAGTTTAAAGGACAGGGAGGCTCGGTGGCTCTTGAACACTGAAGCTTTCTTT. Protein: CASSLKDREARWLLNTEAFF.

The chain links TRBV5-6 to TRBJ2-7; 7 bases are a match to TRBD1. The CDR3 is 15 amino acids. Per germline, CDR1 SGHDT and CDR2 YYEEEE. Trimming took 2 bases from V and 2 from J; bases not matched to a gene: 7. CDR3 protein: CASSFRDSHPYEQYF. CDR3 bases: TGTGCCAGCAGCTTCCGGGACAGCCATCCCTACGAGCAGTACTTC.

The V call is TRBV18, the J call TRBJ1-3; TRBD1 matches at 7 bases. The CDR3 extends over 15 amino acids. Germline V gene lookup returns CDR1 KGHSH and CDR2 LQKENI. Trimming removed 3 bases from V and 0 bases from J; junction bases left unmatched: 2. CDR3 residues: CASSPGTDSGNTIYF. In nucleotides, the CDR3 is TGTGCCAGCTCACCCGGGACAGACTCTGGAAACACCATATATTTT.

In nucleotides, the CDR3 is TGTGCCGCTCAGGGGACGGTCACCGGGGAGCTGTTTTTT. This encodes CAAQGTVTGELFF. This chain joins TRBV10-3 and TRBJ2-2, with D possibly matching TRBD1 (6 bases). The V end lost 11 bases, the J end lost 4 bases, and 14 bases lay between the germline ends. Germline assignment: CDR1 ENHRY and CDR2 SYGVKD. This CDR3 comprises 13 residues.

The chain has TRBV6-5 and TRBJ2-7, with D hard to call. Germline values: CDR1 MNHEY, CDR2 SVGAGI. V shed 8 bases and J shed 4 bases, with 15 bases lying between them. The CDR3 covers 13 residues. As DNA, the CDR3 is TGTGCCAGCGTCCCCTCGATGGAGTACGAGCAGTACTTC. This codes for CASVPSMEYEQYF.

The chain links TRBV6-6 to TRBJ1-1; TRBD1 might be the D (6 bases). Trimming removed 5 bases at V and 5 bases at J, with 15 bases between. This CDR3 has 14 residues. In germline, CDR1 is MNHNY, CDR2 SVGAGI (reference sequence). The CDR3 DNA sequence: TGTGCCAGCAGTAGAGAACAGGGTCGAACTGAAGCTTTCTTT. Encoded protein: CASSREQGRTEAFF.

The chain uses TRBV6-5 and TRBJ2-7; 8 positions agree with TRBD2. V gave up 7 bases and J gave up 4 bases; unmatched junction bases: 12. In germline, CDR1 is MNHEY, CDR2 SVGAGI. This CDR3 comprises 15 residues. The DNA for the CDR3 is TGTGCCAGCACTAGACCCGGGAGGGCCTGGTACGAGCAGTACTTC. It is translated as CASTRPGRAWYEQYF.